This T cell receptor (beta chain) was found in a study of OX40 agonist ivuxolimab in advanced cancers. In terms of the full investigation: Ivuxolimab was a fully human IgG2 agonistic monoclonal antibody targeting the costimulatory receptor OX40 (CD134). Of the roughly 51 dose-escalation patients, hepatocellular carcinoma was present in 19, melanoma in some 15, renal cell carcinoma in 9 and head and neck cancer in 9. The paper describes the monotherapy dose-escalation part (N of about 52 patients) of the phase I trial of ivuxolimab. In the dose-escalation cohort, 70% to 85% of patients were male, and the mean age was around 60 years with a range of about 20 to 80. Peripheral TCRbeta sequencing aimed to test whether ivuxolimab altered TCR sequence diversity and caused clonal T-cell expansion. Partial responses were achieved by three dose-escalation patients, of whom one had hepatocellular carcinoma and two had cutaneous melanoma. Patients were allowed to have had prior anti-PD-1, anti-PD-L1 or anti-CTLA-4 therapy, and roughly two fifths of the dose-escalation patients had been treated with checkpoint inhibitors. Intravenous ivuxolimab was administered to patients every 2 weeks at six dose levels: 0.01, 0.1, 0.3, 1.5, 3 and 10 mg/kg. What the research found in general, with its limitations: In partial responders in the 0.1-3.0 mg/kg groups, normalized peripheral clonal expansion was found to be among the lowest, especially among CD8+ T cells. At doses of 0.1 to 3.0 mg/kg, clonal expansion of both CD4+ and CD8+ T cells in blood was seen between baseline and week 6. After ivuxolimab, CD8+ T cells had more expanded clones than CD4+ T cells on average. Antigen specificity was not determined for the clonally expanded peripheral T cells. Low levels of normalized T-cell clonal expansion were also seen in some nonresponding patients.

V is cut back by 3 bases and J by 3 bases, with 4 bases in the junction unmatched. Inclusive of the bounding cysteine and phenylalanine, the CDR3 is 16 residues long. This entry keeps only the CDR3 DNA: 48 bases, framed from base 1. CDR1 SGHNT and CDR2 YENEEA were looked up in the germline V gene. Genomic DNA was isolated from the sorted cells so that the TCRbeta CDR3 region could be sequenced. The immunoSEQ Assay was used to sequence the TCRbeta CDR3 regions. The table was pulled from immuneACCESS by TCRdb, which kept in-frame rearrangements only. Such tables lose some clones; where checked, under half of the loss comes from unresolved V genes, and the rest has no known cause. The sample records more than 20,000 clones, around four fifths of which are singletons. Around a quarter of the sample comes from the top ten. The trial excluded patients who had a history of autoimmune disease or were on systemic immunosuppression. Peripheral blood for TCR sequencing was collected from all dose cohorts at baseline, on cycle 4 day 1, and on cycle 7 day 1. Samples came from an open-label, multicenter, first-in-human phase I dose-escalation trial of ivuxolimab. Adults with locally advanced or metastatic melanoma, renal cell carcinoma, hepatocellular carcinoma or head and neck squamous cell carcinoma were enrolled in the trial. Before TCR sequencing, CD4+ T cells and CD8+ T cells were sorted from peripheral blood as separate populations.

About this clone itself: Its specific antigen is unknown. Base qualities are missing; no much larger clone stands one base away.

The source of this sequence is an adult with an advanced solid tumor such as melanoma, head and neck, liver or kidney cancer. The material sequenced was CD4+ or CD8+ T cells sorted from blood, taken in a trial of the OX40 agonist ivuxolimab. The sequence links TRBV11-3 to TRBJ2-4, and TRBD2 aligns with 11 junction nucleotides. The CDR3 region has the sequence CASSFDSGRVKNIQYF. DNA sequence: TGTGCCAGCAGCTTCGATAGCGGGAGGGTCAAAAACATTCAGTACTTC.